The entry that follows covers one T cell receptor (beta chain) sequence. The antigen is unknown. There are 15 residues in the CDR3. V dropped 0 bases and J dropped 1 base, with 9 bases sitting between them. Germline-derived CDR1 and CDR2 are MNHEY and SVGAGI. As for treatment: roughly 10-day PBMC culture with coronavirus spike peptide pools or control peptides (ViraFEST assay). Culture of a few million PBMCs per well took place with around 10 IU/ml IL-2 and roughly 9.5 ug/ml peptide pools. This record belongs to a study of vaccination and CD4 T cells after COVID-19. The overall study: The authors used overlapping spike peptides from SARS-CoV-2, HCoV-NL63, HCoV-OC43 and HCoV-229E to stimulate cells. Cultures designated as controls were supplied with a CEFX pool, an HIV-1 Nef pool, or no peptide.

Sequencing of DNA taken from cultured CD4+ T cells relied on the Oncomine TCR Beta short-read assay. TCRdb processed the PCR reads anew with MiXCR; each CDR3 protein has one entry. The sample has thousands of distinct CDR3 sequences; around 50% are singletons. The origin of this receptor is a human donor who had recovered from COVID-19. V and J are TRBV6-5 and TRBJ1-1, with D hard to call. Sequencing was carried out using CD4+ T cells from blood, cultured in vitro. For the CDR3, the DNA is TGTGCCAGCAGTTACTCCTGGACGGCGAACACTGAAGCTTTCTTT. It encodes CASSYSWTANTEAFF.